This is a list of T cell receptor beta chains from one sample in a study of human T cells and chemical hapten exposure. From the RACE reads, TCRdb called clonotypes with MiXCR, one entry per CDR3 protein. Altogether under 75,000 distinct CDR3 sequences are present, 8.5% being singletons, with the ten largest covering under 3.5%. The material sequenced was whole blood, taken in connection with sensitization to the hapten diphenylcyclopropenone (DPC). These receptors all come from a woman between 50 and 59 years old with alopecia areata. Some clones in this sample may be carry-over from other donors' samples. Each CDR3 is given with its conserved first and last residue. A D gene is named only where the DNA matches it firmly. Rows give clone size only sometimes, using once, few, many, or a class for an expanded clone.

cdr3_aa cdr3_nt d_call clone_size j_call v_call
CASRTGTSGTDTQYF TGTGCCAGCAGAACCGGGACTAGCGGCACAGATACGCAGTATTTT TRBD2 few TRBJ2-3 TRBV5-4
CASSEGAEQFF TGTGCCAGCAGTGAAGGGGCTGAGCAGTTCTTC - - TRBJ2-1 TRBV6-1
CASSLSGLVIYEQYF TGTGCCAGCAGTTTGAGTGGACTAGTGATTTACGAGCAGTACTTC TRBD2 many TRBJ2-7 TRBV12-3/TRBV12-4
CSVDVSTGELFF TGCAGCGTTGATGTCAGCACCGGGGAGCTGTTTTTT - few TRBJ2-2 TRBV29-1
CASSPAYEQYF TGTGCCAGCAGCCCGGCCTACGAGCAGTACTTC - many TRBJ2-7 TRBV7-8
CTSKFELASGNTIYF TGCACCAGCAAGTTCGAGTTAGCCTCTGGAAACACCATATATTTT - once TRBJ1-3 TRBV4-1
CSARDSWLGSYEQYF TGCAGTGCTAGAGATTCATGGTTGGGATCCTACGAGCAGTACTTC - - TRBJ2-7 TRBV20-1
CASRGDRGNEKLFF TGTGCCAGCAGGGGCGACAGGGGTAATGAAAAACTGTTTTTT TRBD1 many TRBJ1-4 TRBV27
CASSLTSNYGYTF TGTGCCAGCAGCTTGACTTCTAACTATGGCTACACCTTC - many TRBJ1-2 TRBV28
CASSLAYTGELFF TGTGCCAGCAGCTTGGCCTACACCGGGGAGCTGTTTTTT - - TRBJ2-2 TRBV5-6